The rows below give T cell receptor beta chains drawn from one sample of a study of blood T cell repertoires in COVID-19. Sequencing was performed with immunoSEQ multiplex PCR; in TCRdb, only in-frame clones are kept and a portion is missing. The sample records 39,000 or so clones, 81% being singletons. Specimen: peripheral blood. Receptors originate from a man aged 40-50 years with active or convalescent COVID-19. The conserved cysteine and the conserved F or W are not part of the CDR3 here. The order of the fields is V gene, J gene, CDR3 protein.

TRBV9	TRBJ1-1	ASSYVRRTANLNTEAF
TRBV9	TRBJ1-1	ASSVGWMEEAF
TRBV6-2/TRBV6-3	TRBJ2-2	ASSAGLAGAFSRELF
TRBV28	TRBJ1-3	ASSSPGGPSSGNTIY
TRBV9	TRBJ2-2	ASSVGAAVGELF
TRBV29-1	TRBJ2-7	SVAGTGDTYEQY
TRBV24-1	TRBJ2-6	ATSVSGTGFSGANVLT
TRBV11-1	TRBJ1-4	ASSQGGTNEKLF
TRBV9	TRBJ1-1	ASSVGQGTEAF
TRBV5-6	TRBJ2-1	ASSLWSDSYNEQF
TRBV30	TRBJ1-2	AWSQKTASYT
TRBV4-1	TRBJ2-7	ASSQKTSGRVEQY
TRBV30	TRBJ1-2	AWTGTGSNYGYT
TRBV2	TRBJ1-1	ASSELGRGNTEAF
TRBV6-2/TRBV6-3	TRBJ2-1	ASSYPVDEQF
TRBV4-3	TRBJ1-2	ASSPRQGEVGYT
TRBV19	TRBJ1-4	ASRFGTASTNEKLF
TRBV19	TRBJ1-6	ASSIVGERGGSPLH
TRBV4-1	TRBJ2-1	ASSHHTMRDNTGNEQF
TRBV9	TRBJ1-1	ASSSRGEGGAF
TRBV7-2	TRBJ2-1	ASSPRGGLNNEQF
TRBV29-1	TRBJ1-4	SFKPTRDNEKLF
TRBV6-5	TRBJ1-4	ANSDRGRNEKLF
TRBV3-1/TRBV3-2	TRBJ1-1	ASSRTGEGAF
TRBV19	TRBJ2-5	ASSNGLAGSQETQY
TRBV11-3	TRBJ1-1	ASSTRSQGKGVEFYTEAF
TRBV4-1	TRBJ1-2	ASSQESLRGSGYT
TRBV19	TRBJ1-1	ASKTGTANTEAF
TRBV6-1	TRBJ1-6	ASSPGTGESPLH
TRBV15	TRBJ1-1	ATSREKGTEAF
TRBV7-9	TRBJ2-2	ASSTDRGRSGELF
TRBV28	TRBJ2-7	ASRPGQGLYEQY
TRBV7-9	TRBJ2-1	ASSPWVDSYNEQF
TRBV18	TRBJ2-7	ASSPDSPQRSEQY
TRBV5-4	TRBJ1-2	ASSLESSRQSYGYT
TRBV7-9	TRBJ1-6	ASSLTGTLRNSPLH
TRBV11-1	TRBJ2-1	ASSFASGGANNEQF
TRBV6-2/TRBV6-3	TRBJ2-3	ASSRVSDTQY
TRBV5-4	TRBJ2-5	ASSLGASWETQY
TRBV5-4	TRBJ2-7	ASSSPRSGSDEQY
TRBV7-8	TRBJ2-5	ASSLVPGRGHQETQY
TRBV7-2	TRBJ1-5	ASSLTTGANQPQH
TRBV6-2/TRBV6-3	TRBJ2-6	ASSYMGGGSGANVLT
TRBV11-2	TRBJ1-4	ASTPGGEGRGLF
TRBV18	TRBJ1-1	ASSPDTNTEAF